The clone carrying this T cell receptor beta chain has only one observation. Its antigen is unidentified. The sample is drawn from a study of OX40 agonist ivuxolimab in advanced cancers. In the study overall: Across the patients, intravenous ivuxolimab was delivered every 2 weeks at 0.01 to 10 mg/kg. One patient with hepatocellular carcinoma and two with cutaneous melanoma, three in all, had partial responses. A diagnosis of hepatocellular carcinoma, melanoma, renal cell or head and neck cancer was present in dose-escalation patients. Study-level findings and limits: The study did not work out the antigen specificity of the expanded peripheral T cells.

Libraries were prepared by immunoSEQ multiplex PCR; TCRdb keeps only in-frame clonotypes and omits some of them. The data hold tens of thousands of clones, with around 90% observed a single time. The J segment lost 0 bases and the V segment lost 2 bases, leaving 10 bases of the junction unmatched. The germline CDR1 and CDR2 sequences are MDHEN and SYDVKM. There are 18 residues in the CDR3. This specimen was CD4+ or CD8+ T cells sorted from blood, taken in a trial of the OX40 agonist ivuxolimab. This sequence was found in an adult with an advanced solid tumor such as melanoma, head and neck, liver or kidney cancer. The chain combines TRBV28 with TRBJ1-3; 7 nucleotides line up with TRBD1. CDR3 amino acids: CASSLGVVDRASGNTIYF. CDR3 nucleotides: TGTGCCAGCAGTTTAGGGGTCGTAGACAGGGCCTCTGGAAACACCATATATTTT.